This entry lists 22 T cell receptor beta chains sequenced from one sample in a study of neurological immune-mediated disorders. TCRdb reanalysed the 5' RACE reads using MiXCR and keeps one entry per CDR3 protein. The sample has roughly 80,000 distinct CDR3 sequences; 10% to 13% are singletons. The material sequenced was PBMCs. All receptors come from a man aged 35-49 years in good health.

This clonotype was observed many times. The genes are TRBV9 and TRBJ2-2; possibly TRBD2 for D (7 bases). The V end was cut by 4 bases, the J end by 3 bases, with 16 bases between. Per germline, CDR1 SGDLS and CDR2 YYNGEE. This CDR3 is built from 16 residues. This CDR3 reads CASSRGGGQDTGELFF. In DNA, the CDR3 is TGTGCCAGCAGCCGGGGAGGGGGGCAAGACACCGGGGAGCTGTTTTTT.

This clonotype was counted at least ten times. V gene TRBV27 combines with J gene TRBJ1-5, with D possibly matching TRBD1 (5 bases). V was cut by 4 bases and J by 6 bases, with 19 bases left in between. CDR1 is MNHEY and CDR2 is SMNVEV in the germline V gene (reference sequence). This CDR3 region has 16 residues. CDR3 residues: CASSSALGGEGQPQHF. Written as DNA, the CDR3 is TGTGCCAGCAGTTCCGCATTAGGAGGGGAGGGTCAGCCCCAGCATTTT.

This clonotype has at least ten counts. The chain is built from TRBV28 and TRBJ1-1; D unresolved. Trimming shortened V by 2 bases and J by 10 bases, and 11 bases separated the two germline ends. Germline lookup yields CDR1 MDHEN and CDR2 SYDVKM. The CDR3 spans 12 residues. The CDR3 here is CASSLNVGLAFF. In DNA form, the CDR3 reads TGTGCCAGCAGTTTAAATGTAGGGTTAGCTTTCTTT.

A few counts support this clonotype. This sequence joins TRBV11-2 and TRBJ2-7; 11 bases are a match to TRBD2. This CDR3 is built from 15 residues. Germline assignment: CDR1 SGHAT and CDR2 FQNNGV. With V trimmed by 5 bases and J by 4 bases, 7 bases remained unmatched. This CDR3 is CASSQTSGRLYEQYF. CDR3 coding DNA: TGTGCCAGCAGCCAAACTAGCGGGAGACTGTACGAGCAGTACTTC.

This clonotype was found many times. The chain uses TRBV3-1 and TRBJ2-2; no definite D call. Germline V gives CDR1 LGHDT, CDR2 YNNKEL (reference sequence). This CDR3 region has 13 residues. V lost 3 bases and J 4 bases, leaving 6 bases between the germline ends. In DNA, the CDR3 is TGTGCCAGCAGCCATTTAGGCACCGGGGAGCTGTTTTTT. Residues: CASSHLGTGELFF.

CDR3 in DNA: TGTGCCAGCAGGTCAGGGGTGAACACCGGGGAGCTGTTTTTT. Its translation: CASRSGVNTGELFF. The rearrangement links TRBV6-1 to TRBJ2-2; maybe TRBD1 (6 bases). This CDR3 has 14 amino acids. CDR1 is MNHNS, CDR2 SASEGT, per germline. Deletions cut 6 bases from V and 1 base from J, with 9 bases between.

The V call is TRBV7-9, the J call TRBJ2-1; perhaps TRBD1 as D (5 bases). This CDR3 has 13 amino acids. Germline V CDR1 and CDR2: SEHNR, FQNEAQ (reference sequence). V was trimmed by 11 bases and J by 7 bases, leaving 18 bases between them. The CDR3 DNA reads as TGTGCCGCTATGACCCAAGGGGAAAATGAGCAGTTCTTC. As protein: CAAMTQGENEQFF.

At least ten counts were recorded for this clonotype. The chain uses TRBV7-9 and TRBJ1-2; 9 bases are a match to TRBD1. The germline CDR1 and CDR2 sequences are SEHNR and FQNEAQ (reference sequence). Trimming removed 5 bases from V and 6 bases from J; junction bases left unmatched: 10. The CDR3 sequence is 15 residues long. In nucleotides, the CDR3 is TGTGCCAGCAGCCGCGACTGGACAGGGGCTGATGGCTACACCTTC. Translation gives CASSRDWTGADGYTF.

This clonotype was found many times. The rearrangement joins TRBV12-3 or TRBV12-4 to TRBJ1-1; D is perhaps TRBD1 (6 bases). The CDR3 extends over 12 amino acids. V was shortened by 4 bases and J by 8 bases, with 11 bases between the two germline ends. The CDR3 loop is CASSSGQTEAFF. CDR3 DNA: TGTGCCAGCAGTTCTGGACAGACCGAAGCTTTCTTT.

This clonotype was found many times. The chain combines TRBV5-1 with TRBJ1-1; D unresolved. V lost 0 bases and J 1 base, leaving 10 bases between the germline ends. Germline V CDR1 and CDR2: SGHRS, YFSETQ. The CDR3 is 15 amino acids. The CDR3 here is CASSLGRQTNTEAFF. The DNA for the CDR3 is TGCGCCAGCAGCTTGGGGAGACAAACGAACACTGAAGCTTTCTTT.

This clonotype was observed at least ten times. The CDR3 protein is CASRPGGTTAYNEQFF. DNA for the CDR3: TGTGCCAGCAGACCCGGGGGGACTACCGCCTACAATGAGCAGTTCTTC. The genes are TRBV28 and TRBJ2-1; 7 nucleotides align to TRBD2. With V trimmed by 6 bases and J by 2 bases, 10 bases remained unmatched. The CDR3 has 16 amino acids. Germline V gene sequence: CDR1 MDHEN, CDR2 SYDVKM.

The chain has TRBV12-3 or TRBV12-4 and TRBJ1-5, with 8 nucleotides matching TRBD1. This CDR3 contains 15 residues. V lost 5 bases, J lost 3 bases, and 6 bases stayed unmatched. The CDR3 sequence is CASSDRGHLNQPQHF. The CDR3 nucleotides are TGTGCCAGCAGTGACAGGGGCCACCTCAATCAGCCCCAGCATTTT.

This clonotype was recorded at least ten times. J is TRBJ2-5 and V is TRBV7-9; D may match TRBD1 or TRBD2 (5 bases each). V dropped 0 bases and J dropped 0 bases, with 8 bases sitting between them. This CDR3 is built from 15 residues. The V gene's germline CDR1 is SEHNR and CDR2 FQNEAQ (reference sequence). CDR3 sequence reads: CASSLAQGDQETQYF. CDR3 nucleotides: TGTGCCAGCAGCTTAGCGCAGGGAGACCAAGAGACCCAGTACTTC.

This clonotype was counted at least ten times. The V gene is TRBV20-1, the J gene TRBJ1-2, with D unresolved. The germline V gene encodes CDR1 DFQATT and CDR2 SNEGSKA (reference sequence). V was clipped by 3 bases and J by 2 bases, with 13 bases between them. The CDR3 totals 14 residues. The CDR3: CSASFSSLNYGYTF. CDR3 DNA sequence: TGCAGTGCTAGTTTCAGTTCATTAAACTATGGCTACACCTTC.

This clonotype was observed many times. The V call is TRBV5-1, the J call TRBJ2-1; 10 nucleotides line up with TRBD2. This CDR3 comprises 16 residues. The ends lost 5 bases at V and 4 bases at J; junction bases unmatched: 9. Germline lookup yields CDR1 SGHRS and CDR2 YFSETQ. The CDR3 reads CASRTGTSAAYNEQFF. CDR3 sequence (DNA): TGCGCCAGCAGGACCGGGACTAGCGCTGCGTACAATGAGCAGTTCTTC.

The chain has TRBV25-1 and TRBJ2-3; D remains unclear. V gave up 2 bases and J gave up 2 bases, with 5 bases separating them. Germline CDR1 is MGHDK and CDR2 is SYGVNS. The CDR3 has 13 amino acids. In nucleotides, the CDR3 is TGTGCCAGCAGTGAAGTCCTCACAGATACGCAGTATTTT. This encodes CASSEVLTDTQYF.

This clonotype was recorded at least ten times. The chain employs TRBV18 and TRBJ1-1; D is unclear. Looked up from germline, CDR1 is KGHSH and CDR2 is LQKENI. The CDR3 consists of 14 residues. The V gene lost 3 bases and the J gene lost 6 bases, with 14 bases spanning the gap. The CDR3 here is CASSPEFRGAEAFF. As DNA, the CDR3 is TGTGCCAGCTCACCCGAGTTCCGAGGAGCTGAAGCTTTCTTT.

The sample holds a few counts of this clonotype. The chain carries TRBV27 and TRBJ1-5; unclear D gene. This CDR3 region has 14 residues. Per the germline V gene, CDR1 is MNHEY and CDR2 is SMNVEV (reference sequence). V was trimmed by 6 bases and J by 2 bases, leaving 11 bases between them. The CDR3 nucleotides read TGTGCCAGCAGATTGGGTAGGGGCAATCAGCCCCAGCATTTT. It encodes CASRLGRGNQPQHF.

This clonotype has ten or more counts. The genes are TRBV7-2 and TRBJ1-2; TRBD1 matches 11 bases. Germline loops: CDR1 SGHTA, CDR2 FQGNSA. The CDR3 contains 15 residues. The trim removed 5 bases at V and 0 bases at J, leaving 2 bases unmatched. The CDR3 region is CASSVDRGPNYGYTF. The CDR3 DNA reads TGTGCCAGCAGCGTGGACAGGGGGCCTAACTATGGCTACACCTTC.

The table lists this clonotype with many counts. The chain recombines TRBV30 with TRBJ2-3; D is undetermined. CDR1 and CDR2 from the germline V gene are GTSNPN and SVGIG (reference sequence). The CDR3 is 12 residues long. V lost 1 base to trimming and J lost 0 bases, with 2 bases between them. The CDR3 is CAWSASTDTQYF. CDR3 nucleotides: TGTGCCTGGAGTGCCAGCACAGATACGCAGTATTTT.

This clonotype showed up many times. The V gene is TRBV5-1, the J gene TRBJ2-5; perhaps TRBD2 as D (7 bases). There are 16 residues in the CDR3. The V end lost 2 bases, the J end lost 1 base, and 15 bases lay between the germline ends. Germline-derived CDR1 and CDR2 are SGHRS and YFSETQ. CDR3 residues: CASSFPREGVQETQYF. CDR3 sequence (DNA): TGCGCCAGCAGCTTTCCCAGGGAGGGGGTCCAAGAGACCCAGTACTTC.

This clonotype was counted ten times or more. The chain employs TRBV7-9 and TRBJ2-3, with D possibly TRBD2 on 6 matching bases. Trimming left V 7 bases short and J 1 base short, with 18 bases between. Germline CDR1 is SEHNR and CDR2 is FQNEAQ (reference sequence). The CDR3 spans 16 residues. The chain's CDR3 is CASNPLAGPGTDTQYF. The CDR3, as DNA: TGTGCCAGCAACCCCTTGGCGGGGCCCGGCACAGATACGCAGTATTTT.